Listed below are T cell receptor beta chains from one sample, sequenced in a study of Tregs in tolerant kidney transplant recipients. The protocol was immunoSEQ multiplex PCR, while the TCRdb copy is restricted to in-frame clones and leaves out a portion. The sample holds about 50,000 clones, 89% seen once. The sequencing used CD8+ T cells from blood (PBMCs), collected 12 months after the transplant. The receptors were gathered from a human patient who received a combined kidney and bone marrow transplant. Some T cells could come from the graft donor. Both conserved end residues are part of each CDR3. Fields, in order: V gene, clone size, J gene, D gene, CDR3 DNA, CDR3 protein. The D gene is left open where the match is weak. Size tells how often a clone was seen (once, few, many) or the class of an expanded clone, and some rows leave it out.

TRBV9	.	TRBJ2-7	TRBD1	TGTGCCAGCAGTCCGGGACAGGGGATATACGAGCAGTACTTC	CASSPGQGIYEQYF
TRBV7-9	few	TRBJ2-5	TRBD1	TGTGCCAGCAGGTCACGTGGGACAGGGGCGCGGGAGACCCAGTACTTC	CASRSRGTGARETQYF
TRBV5-5	few	TRBJ2-3	TRBD2	TGTGCCAGCAGCCGCCTAGCGGGTGGCACAGATACGCAGTATTTT	CASSRLAGGTDTQYF
TRBV4-3	.	TRBJ2-7	TRBD2	TGCGCCAGCAGCACTTCGGGGGGGCCAGGGGACGAGCAGTACTTC	CASSTSGGPGDEQYF
TRBV4-2	.	TRBJ2-7	.	TGTGCCAGCAGCCAAGATCGGTTGGTGAATGAGCAGTACTTC	CASSQDRLVNEQYF
TRBV27	.	TRBJ2-7	.	TGTGCCAGCAGTTTATCCGGCGGCTCCTACGAGCAGTACTTC	CASSLSGGSYEQYF
TRBV19	.	TRBJ1-2	.	TGTGCCAGTAGTATTGGTACAGGGATCTCCTATGGCTACACCTTC	CASSIGTGISYGYTF
TRBV9	.	TRBJ1-4	.	TGTGCCAGCAGCCCAGGATGGAATGAAAAACTGTTTTTT	CASSPGWNEKLFF
TRBV11-2	.	TRBJ1-6	.	TGTGCCAGCAGCTTAGAGGTCGCACCGGGGACTAAGAAGAACATTTCCCCCCTCCACTTT	CASSLEVAPGTKKNISPLHF
TRBV9	.	TRBJ2-1	TRBD2	TGTGCCAGCAGCCCTTCCGGACTAGTCCGCCGGAATGAGCAGTTCTTC	CASSPSGLVRRNEQFF
TRBV13	.	TRBJ1-5	TRBD1	TGTGCCAGCAGCTTATCGCGGGACAGCCGTTCTGATAGCAATCAGCCCCAGCATTTT	CASSLSRDSRSDSNQPQHF
TRBV10-2	once	TRBJ1-1	.	TGCGCCAGCAGAGATCGTGGCAGGGCCATGAACACTGAAGCTTTCTTT	CASRDRGRAMNTEAFF
TRBV25-1	.	TRBJ1-1	TRBD1	TGTGCCAGCAGTGACCCGACAGGGAGCAACACTGAAGCTTTCTTT	CASSDPTGSNTEAFF